This entry features one T cell receptor (beta chain) sequence. Its antigen is unknown. No per-base quality is available; no much larger clone lies one base away. The CDR3 regions of human TCRbeta chains were subjected to immunosequencing. Under the source paper's analysis protocol: Repertoire TCRs were checked for matches against a reference library of SARS-CoV-2-specific TCRs that had been generated using the MIRA antigen-specificity platform. Breadth was defined as the fraction of unique TCRs that were SARS-CoV-2-associated, and depth was defined as the fraction of total T cells that were SARS-CoV-2-associated. Using the MIRA data, every spike-specific TCR was mapped to the spike region that the TCR reacted to and assigned to either a CD4 or a CD8 class. Log10-transformed breadth and depth values were compared by one-way ANOVA with Sidak's multiple comparisons tests. TCRdb re-hosts the immuneACCESS table, in-frame sequences only. Its copies lack some clones; in the studies checked, an unresolved V gene accounts for under half of them, and the cause for the rest is not known. Clone size and the V and J calls come from that table; the DNA yielded D and trimming. This sample gives 85,000 or so clones in total; about 93% of them show up just once. The ten largest account for around a tenth of the sample.

These data come from a study of T cell responses to AZD1222 COVID-19 vaccine (dated by TCRdb to 2020 to 2022). Regarding the research as a whole: A total of about 230 trial participants underwent TCR sequencing, of whom approximately 210 received two doses of AZD1222 and 26 received two doses of the MenACWY control vaccine. Trial participants were enrolled by age into subgroups of 18-55, 56-69 and 70-plus years, and around 150, 29 and 61 TCR-sequenced participants, respectively, were included in these subgroups.

The CDR3 starts with the cysteine, ends with the phenylalanine, and has 13 residues. Kept here is only the CDR3 DNA, which spans 39 bases and is read in frame from base 1. The intended sense of this specimen's time point label: about 28 days (+/-7) after the second vaccine dose. AZD1222 recipients given second doses at about 4 weeks or at about 12 weeks were pooled, since spike-specific TCR depth and breadth were not found to differ between the two schedules. The vaccinee samples were drawn from two UK trials, COV001 and COV002, one of which was a single-blind randomized controlled phase 2/3 trial testing AZD1222 (ChAdOx1 nCoV-19) in healthy adults. Trial participant PBMC samples were collected at day 0 and day 28 after the second dose for TCRbeta chain sequencing. Broad study findings and their caveats: Epitopes outside the regions mutated in the B.1.351 and B.1.1.7 variants were reportedly recognized by nearly half of the unique spike-specific TCRs. Conclusions about previously exposed vaccinees are limited, since just five or six AZD1222 recipients were seropositive for SARS-CoV-2 at baseline. Participants were mostly white British and included more females than males, and it was suggested by the authors that clonal diversity may have been underestimated. Spike-specific TCR breadth and depth rose significantly after two AZD1222 doses compared with day 0 and with MenACWY recipients. The whole spike protein was spanned by vaccine-associated CD4 TCRs, and dominant responses were seen in regions 160-218 and 743-854. Because no day 14 peak-response samples were available, the repertoires could be characterized only after the peak T cell response. The 56-69-year group was small, and its depth increase did not reach significance, likely because of low power.

The rearranged chain carries TRBV12-1 and TRBJ2-1; the D call of TRBD1 is as the table states it, not checked on the DNA. TRBV12-1 is designated a pseudogene. This specimen was peripheral blood, taken 28 days after the second AZD1222 dose. The receptor was derived from an adult who received the AZD1222 COVID-19 vaccine. The DNA sequence is as follows: TGTGCCAGCACCCTCGACAGCTACAATGAGCAGTTCTTC. Translated, this is CASTLDSYNEQFF.